This T cell receptor (beta chain) was recovered during a study of control samples from healthy donors and cancer patients. The V and J ends lost 4 bases and 3 bases respectively, with 16 bases between them. The length of the CDR3 is 16 residues. Germline CDR1 and CDR2: SGHVS and FNYEAQ. Sequencing used immunoSEQ multiplex PCR; TCRdb keeps in-frame clones, though not all of them. Seen here are around 170,000 clones, more than 80% observed once, and the top ten hold more than 1.3%. Sequencing was carried out using blood. J is TRBJ2-1 and V is TRBV7-6, with a tentative D call TRBD1 (5 bases). This clonotype was obtained from a man younger than 40 in good health. This CDR3 reads CASSSYPADSYNEQFF. The CDR3 DNA reads as TGTGCCAGCAGCTCCTACCCTGCTGACAGCTACAATGAGCAGTTCTTC.